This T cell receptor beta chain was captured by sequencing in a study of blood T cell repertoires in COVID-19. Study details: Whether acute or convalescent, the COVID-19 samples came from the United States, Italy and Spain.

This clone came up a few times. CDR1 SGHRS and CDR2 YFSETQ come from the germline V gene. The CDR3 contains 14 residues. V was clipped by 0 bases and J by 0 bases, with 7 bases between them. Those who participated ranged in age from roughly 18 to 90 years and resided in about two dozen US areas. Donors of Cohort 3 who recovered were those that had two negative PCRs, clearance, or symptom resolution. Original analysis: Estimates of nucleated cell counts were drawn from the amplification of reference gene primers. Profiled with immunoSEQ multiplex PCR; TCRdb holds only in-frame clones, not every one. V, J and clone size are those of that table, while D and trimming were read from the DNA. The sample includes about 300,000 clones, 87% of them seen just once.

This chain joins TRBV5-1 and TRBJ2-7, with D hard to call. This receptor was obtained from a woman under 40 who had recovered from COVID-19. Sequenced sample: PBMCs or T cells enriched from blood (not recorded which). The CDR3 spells CASSLEQFSYEQYF. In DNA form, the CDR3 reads TGCGCCAGCAGCTTGGAACAATTCTCCTACGAGCAGTACTTC. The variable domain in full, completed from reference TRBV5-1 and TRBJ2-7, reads KAGVTQTPRYLIKTRGQQVTLSCSPISGHRSVSWYQQTPGQGLQFLFEYFSETQRNKGNFPGRFSGRQFSNSRSEMNVSTLELGDSALYLCASSLEQFSYEQYFGPGTRLTVT.